The 9 T cell receptor beta chains listed next were all sequenced from one sample in a study of response to subunit inactivated influenza vaccine. TCRdb analysed the RT-PCR reads with MiXCR anew, one entry per CDR3 protein. This sample has about 570,000 distinct CDR3 sequences, with approximately 10% found just once. Material: PBMCs from blood, obtained on the day of vaccination. The receptor set was obtained from a man aged 50 to 60 who received an inactivated influenza vaccine.

The chain employs TRBV29-1 and TRBJ2-5, with a tentative D call TRBD2 (6 bases). V shed 7 bases and J shed 2 bases, with 11 bases lying between them. Germline V gene lookup returns CDR1 SQVTM and CDR2 ANQGSEA. The CDR3 totals 12 residues. The CDR3 bases are TGCAGCGGGGGGGTGGGACAAGAGACCCAGTACTTC. Residues: CSGGVGQETQYF.

This clonotype has only a few counts. V usage is TRBV18 and J usage is TRBJ2-7; TRBD1 matches at 8 bases. The germline gives CDR1 KGHSH, CDR2 LQKENI. V lost 4 bases and J lost 3; bases outside the gene matches: 11. This CDR3 contains 16 residues. The CDR3 region is CASSLGNRGKFYEQYF. The CDR3 nucleotides are TGTGCCAGCTCACTCGGGAACAGGGGGAAGTTCTACGAGCAGTACTTC.

This clonotype showed up just once. V and J are TRBV6-2 or TRBV6-3 and TRBJ1-1; TRBD1 might be the D (6 bases). V was pared by 5 bases and J by 4 bases, with 14 bases between. The CDR3 is made up of 14 amino acids. Germline V lookup: CDR1 MNHEY, CDR2 SVGEGT. This CDR3 is CASSTPTGFTEAFF. The CDR3 region has the DNA TGTGCCAGCAGTACCCCGACAGGATTCACTGAAGCTTTCTTT.

Details on this clonotype: Since a much larger clone is just one base distant, this may be a read error. V and J are TRBV28 and TRBJ2-7; D may be TRBD1 (5 bases). Germline V lookup: CDR1 MDHEN, CDR2 SYDVKM. The CDR3 spans 14 residues. V was pared by 3 bases and J by 2 bases, with 11 bases between. The CDR3 loop is CASSLGPDTYEQYF. In DNA form, the CDR3 reads TGTGCCAGCAGTTTGGGGCCCGACACCTACGAGCAGTACTTC.

The chain uses TRBV28 and TRBJ2-5; 7 positions agree with TRBD1. Trimming removed 6 bases from V and 5 bases from J; junction bases left unmatched: 6. Germline lookup yields CDR1 MDHEN and CDR2 SYDVKM. CDR3 length: 13 residues. The CDR3 loop reads CASSDREKETQYF. DNA for the CDR3: TGTGCCAGCAGCGACAGGGAGAAGGAGACCCAGTACTTC.

The chain recombines TRBV27 with TRBJ2-7, with D uncertain. V was shortened by 4 bases and J by 7 bases, with 8 bases between the two germline ends. The germline V gene has CDR1 MNHEY and CDR2 SMNVEV (reference sequence). The CDR3 runs to 11 residues. The DNA of the CDR3 is TGTGCCAGCAGTTCAGATTGGGAGCAGTACTTC. Its translation is CASSSDWEQYF.

This clonotype has at least ten counts. The rearrangement links TRBV20-1 to TRBJ2-1; D uncertain. This CDR3 has 14 residues. Trimming pared 3 bases from V and 0 bases from J, leaving 9 bases between. Germline assignment: CDR1 DFQATT and CDR2 SNEGSKA (reference sequence). CDR3: CSASLISSYNEQFF. The CDR3 DNA follows: TGCAGTGCTAGTCTCATCTCCTCCTACAATGAGCAGTTCTTC.

This clonotype has a count of ten or more. The chain employs TRBV11-2 and TRBJ2-7; 9 bases are a match to TRBD2. V trimming: 3 bases; J trimming: 4 bases; junction bases outside the gene matches: 16. This CDR3 has 18 amino acids. The germline V gene encodes CDR1 SGHAT and CDR2 FQNNGV. This CDR3 reads CASSFRFFGLANNYEQYF. As DNA, the CDR3 is TGTGCCAGCAGCTTCCGATTCTTTGGACTAGCGAATAATTACGAGCAGTACTTC.

This chain connects TRBV7-7 to TRBJ2-1; D tentatively fits TRBD1 or TRBD2 (5 bases each). Trimming left V 5 bases short and J 5 bases short, with 13 bases between. Germline lookup yields CDR1 SSHAT and CDR2 FNYEAQ (reference sequence). This CDR3 contains 14 residues. The CDR3 sequence: CASSPGTYDNEQFF. The CDR3 DNA is TGTGCCAGCAGCCCCGGGACGTACGACAATGAGCAGTTCTTC.